These T cell receptor beta chains were read from a single sample in a study of blood T cell repertoires in COVID-19. The repertoire was sequenced with immunoSEQ multiplex PCR; TCRdb's copy has only in-frame clones and lacks some. The table shows fewer than 200,000 clones, with about 85% occurring only once. The sequenced material came from peripheral blood. These receptors originate from a man in his 60s who had recovered from COVID-19. Both conserved end residues are part of each CDR3. D genes are given only for firm matches. The listing skips clone size in some rows; elsewhere it reads once, few, many or a size class.

clone_size	v_call	d_call	j_call	cdr3_aa	cdr3_nt
NA	TRBV9	NA	TRBJ1-1	CASRGQHTEAFF	TGTGCCAGCAGAGGACAGCACACTGAAGCTTTCTTT
NA	TRBV11-1	NA	TRBJ2-2	CASSTGPNTGELFF	TGTGCCAGCAGCACAGGACCGAACACCGGGGAGCTGTTTTTT
NA	TRBV13	TRBD1	TRBJ1-5	CASGTGVNQPQHF	TGTGCCAGCGGGACAGGAGTTAATCAGCCCCAGCATTTT
NA	TRBV24-1	NA	TRBJ2-3	CATSGVGAIGDTQYF	TGTGCCACCAGCGGGGTGGGGGCAATAGGAGATACGCAGTATTTT
NA	TRBV6-2/TRBV6-3	NA	TRBJ1-1	CASSRGKTRTEAFF	TGTGCCAGCAGCCGAGGGAAGACGAGAACTGAAGCTTTCTTT
NA	TRBV7-3	NA	TRBJ1-6	CASSLSGLDSPLHF	TGTGCCAGCAGCTTATCAGGGTTGGATTCACCCCTCCACTTT
NA	TRBV15	TRBD1	TRBJ1-4	CATRSGTGDEKLFF	TGTGCCACCAGGTCCGGGACAGGGGATGAAAAACTGTTTTTT
NA	TRBV11-2	NA	TRBJ2-3	CASSLAGVVDTQYF	TGTGCCAGCAGCTTAGCGGGGGTGGTAGATACGCAGTATTTT
NA	TRBV6-1	NA	TRBJ1-2	CASSKTQIYGYTF	TGTGCCAGCAGCAAAACACAGATCTATGGCTACACCTTC
NA	TRBV13	TRBD1	TRBJ1-2	CASSSRDSRVYGYTF	TGTGCCAGCAGCTCCCGGGACAGCCGGGTCTATGGCTACACCTTC
NA	TRBV4-1	TRBD2	TRBJ2-3	CASSQEELAGPSTQYF	TGCGCCAGCAGCCAAGAAGAACTAGCGGGGCCGAGTACGCAGTATTTT
NA	TRBV5-5	NA	TRBJ1-5	CASSLGPENLDQPQHF	TGTGCCAGCAGCTTGGGCCCGGAGAACCTAGATCAGCCCCAGCATTTT
NA	TRBV29-1	NA	TRBJ2-7	CSVQSSTGSGYEQYF	TGCAGCGTCCAATCGTCTACAGGGTCGGGCTACGAGCAGTACTTC
NA	TRBV19	TRBD1	TRBJ2-2	CASITGGSVAGELFF	TGTGCCAGTATCACAGGGGGAAGTGTAGCCGGGGAGCTGTTTTTT
few	TRBV7-9	NA	TRBJ2-5	CASSQTWAGVETQYF	TGTGCCAGCAGCCAGACATGGGCAGGGGTAGAGACCCAGTACTTC
NA	TRBV29-1	NA	TRBJ1-3	CSVAGAGNTIYF	TGCAGCGTTGCAGGGGCCGGAAACACCATATATTTT
NA	TRBV19	TRBD1	TRBJ1-2	CASTMDRVYGYTF	TGTGCCAGTACAATGGACAGGGTGTACGGCTACACCTTC
NA	TRBV6-6	NA	TRBJ1-5	CASSWGGNQPQHF	TGTGCCAGCAGTTGGGGGGGCAATCAGCCCCAGCATTTT
NA	TRBV6-1	TRBD1	TRBJ1-6	CASSEYRGRSPLHF	TGTGCCAGCAGTGAGTACAGGGGTCGGTCACCCCTCCACTTT
NA	TRBV7-2	NA	TRBJ2-2	CASSLGQGTGELFF	TGTGCCAGCAGCTTAGGTCAGGGCACCGGGGAGCTGTTTTTT
NA	TRBV7-6	TRBD1	TRBJ2-7	CASSLRDRASHEQYF	TGTGCCAGCAGCTTAAGGGACAGGGCGAGCCACGAGCAGTACTTC
few	TRBV15	TRBD1	TRBJ1-2	CATSRDPGQGFGYTF	TGTGCCACCAGCAGAGATCCCGGACAGGGGTTTGGCTACACCTTC
NA	TRBV10-3	NA	TRBJ1-2	CAISGTGSPYGYTF	TGTGCCATCAGCGGTACAGGTAGTCCCTATGGCTACACCTTC
once	TRBV27	NA	TRBJ2-1	CATSTGRNEQFF	TGTGCCACCTCGACGGGGAGGAACGAGCAGTTCTTC
NA	TRBV7-3	NA	TRBJ1-1	CASSTYLNTEAFF	TGTGCCAGCAGCACCTACCTGAACACTGAAGCTTTCTTT
NA	TRBV7-2	NA	TRBJ2-3	CASSLGADTQYF	TGTGCCAGCAGCTTGGGGGCTGATACGCAGTATTTT
NA	TRBV27	TRBD1	TRBJ2-1	CASSRRDSHNEQFF	TGTGCCAGCAGTCGCCGGGACAGCCACAATGAGCAGTTCTTC
NA	TRBV18	NA	TRBJ2-7	CASSPYGEFYEQYF	TGTGCCAGCTCACCTTATGGGGAGTTTTACGAGCAGTACTTC
once	TRBV28	NA	TRBJ1-3	CASNYPGAHSGNTIYF	TGTGCCAGCAATTACCCAGGGGCCCACTCTGGAAACACCATATATTTT
NA	TRBV12-3/TRBV12-4	NA	TRBJ1-5	CASSFRVQPQHF	TGTGCCAGCAGTTTCAGGGTTCAGCCCCAGCATTTT
NA	TRBV4-3	NA	TRBJ2-3	CASSPNPGATQYF	TGCGCCAGCAGTCCTAACCCAGGGGCGACGCAGTATTTT
NA	TRBV30	TRBD1	TRBJ2-4	CATLGGQGNRGGAKNIQYF	TGTGCCACCCTTGGGGGACAGGGAAATCGAGGGGGGGCCAAAAACATTCAGTACTTC
NA	TRBV6-5	TRBD1	TRBJ1-3	CASAPGQWRNTIYF	TGTGCCAGCGCCCCGGGACAGTGGCGCAACACCATATATTTT
NA	TRBV5-4	TRBD1	TRBJ1-2	CASSLGQEPNYGYTF	TGTGCCAGCAGCCTGGGACAGGAACCTAACTATGGCTACACCTTC
NA	TRBV4-2	NA	TRBJ1-1	CASSQEQGGAEAFF	TGTGCCAGCAGCCAAGAGCAGGGAGGGGCTGAAGCTTTCTTT
NA	TRBV28	NA	TRBJ1-2	CASSLAPTGLADGYTF	TGTGCCAGCAGTTTAGCCCCCACAGGGCTGGCTGATGGCTACACCTTC
NA	TRBV6-5	NA	TRBJ1-3	CASTENLGNTIYF	TGTGCCAGCACCGAGAACTTAGGAAACACCATATATTTT
NA	TRBV9	NA	TRBJ2-6	CASSLDGQLSGANVLTF	TGTGCCAGCAGCCTCGATGGACAGCTCTCTGGGGCCAACGTCCTGACTTTC
NA	TRBV6-5	NA	TRBJ1-5	CASSYRSTQPQHF	TGTGCCAGCAGTTACCGGAGCACACAGCCCCAGCATTTT
NA	TRBV3-1/TRBV3-2	NA	TRBJ2-5	CASSQVLAETQYF	TGTGCCAGCAGCCAAGTCCTAGCGGAGACCCAGTACTTC
NA	TRBV2	NA	TRBJ2-4	CASSEELAKNIQYF	TGTGCCAGCAGTGAAGAACTAGCCAAAAACATTCAGTACTTC
NA	TRBV2	NA	TRBJ1-2	CASTKLRQYGYTF	TGTGCCAGCACCAAACTAAGACAGTATGGCTACACCTTC
NA	TRBV18	NA	TRBJ2-1	CASSQGERQFF	TGTGCCAGCTCACAGGGGGAGAGGCAGTTCTTC
NA	TRBV24-1	TRBD2	TRBJ2-5	CATSETERGGLEETQYF	TGTGCCACCAGTGAAACGGAGCGGGGGGGGCTCGAAGAGACCCAGTACTTC
NA	TRBV19	NA	TRBJ2-5	CASSIDLGAGETQYF	TGTGCCAGTAGTATCGATCTTGGGGCAGGGGAGACCCAGTACTTC
NA	TRBV7-2	NA	TRBJ2-2	CASSLTYGGTGELFF	TGTGCCAGCAGCTTAACGTACGGAGGCACCGGGGAGCTGTTTTTT
NA	TRBV6-2/TRBV6-3	TRBD1	TRBJ1-2	CASSQTGTGNYGYTF	TGTGCCAGCAGTCAAACCGGGACAGGGAACTATGGCTACACCTTC
NA	TRBV9	TRBD2	TRBJ2-6	CASSLTLPETSGGAYGANVLTF	TGTGCCAGCAGCCTTACCCTTCCGGAAACTAGCGGGGGGGCATATGGGGCCAACGTCCTGACTTTC
NA	TRBV13	TRBD1	TRBJ1-1	CASSSRQGGAFF	TGTGCCAGCAGCTCGAGACAGGGAGGAGCTTTCTTT
once	TRBV24-1	TRBD1	TRBJ1-2	CATSDSSVQGLNYGYTF	TGTGCCACCAGTGATTCAAGTGTACAGGGGCTTAACTATGGCTACACCTTC
NA	TRBV18	NA	TRBJ2-3	CASSPQPTDTQYF	TGTGCCAGCTCACCACAGCCCACAGATACGCAGTATTTT
NA	TRBV5-5	TRBD1	TRBJ2-7	CASSPRRTGQSGEQYF	TGTGCCAGCAGCCCTCGACGCACGGGACAGTCGGGCGAGCAGTACTTC
NA	TRBV14	NA	TRBJ1-4	CASSPSAGAANEKLFF	TGTGCCAGCAGCCCCTCGGCGGGGGCGGCTAATGAAAAACTGTTTTTT
NA	TRBV19	TRBD1	TRBJ1-1	CASMDPGQGAITEAFF	TGTGCCAGTATGGACCCGGGACAGGGGGCGATCACTGAAGCTTTCTTT
NA	TRBV5-1	NA	TRBJ1-1	CASSLSGGDTEAFF	TGCGCCAGCAGCTTAAGTGGGGGGGACACTGAAGCTTTCTTT